The rows below give T cell receptor beta chains drawn from one sample of a study of CD8 T cells in Susac syndrome. A single record per CDR3 protein comes from TCRdb applying MiXCR to the immunoSEQ multiplex PCR reads. The table records under 150,000 distinct CDR3 sequences, more than 85% of them present only once. The sequenced sample was CD4+ T cells from PBMCs. The source of these receptors is a human donor with Susac syndrome. CDR3s include the opening cysteine and the closing phenylalanine or tryptophan. A D gene is named only where the DNA matches it firmly. Part of the rows lack a size; the others show once, few, many or a class for expanded clones.

clone_size j_call d_call v_call cdr3_nt cdr3_aa
once TRBJ1-2 TRBD1 TRBV20-1 TGCAGTGCTAGTGGGACAGTTAACTATGGCTACACCTTC CSASGTVNYGYTF
- TRBJ2-1 TRBD1 TRBV6-1 TGTGCCAGCAGTGAACCGAGACAGGGCCGGGATGAGCAGTTCTTC CASSEPRQGRDEQFF
once TRBJ1-5 TRBD1 TRBV12-3/TRBV12-4 TGTGCCAGCCGGACAGGGAATCAGCCCCAGCATTTT CASRTGNQPQHF
- TRBJ2-3 - TRBV18 TGTGCCAGCTCACCATTTTCAGGAGGGAGCACAGATACGCAGTATTTT CASSPFSGGSTDTQYF
- TRBJ2-5 TRBD2 TRBV20-1 TGCAGTCATTCCAAAGCGGGAAGGCAAGAGACCCAGTACTTC CSHSKAGRQETQYF
- TRBJ1-2 - TRBV5-1 TGCGCCAGCAGCTTGGAGCAGGGTGCGGGCTACACCTTC CASSLEQGAGYTF
- TRBJ1-1 - TRBV30 TGTGCCTGGAGTAAAACCAGGGTAGGCACTGAAGCTTTCTTT CAWSKTRVGTEAFF
- TRBJ2-1 - TRBV24-1 TGTGCCACCAGTGCCGGACAGAACTCCTACAATGAGCAGTTCTTC CATSAGQNSYNEQFF
- TRBJ1-2 - TRBV7-2 TGTGCCAGCAGCTTAAATGGTGGCGGCTACACCTTC CASSLNGGGYTF
- TRBJ1-2 - TRBV15 TGTGCCACCAGCACCGCCGACTCCTATGGCTACACCTTC CATSTADSYGYTF
once TRBJ1-5 - TRBV20-1 TGCAGTGCTAGAGATATGGGACTGGATCAGCCCCAGCATTTT CSARDMGLDQPQHF
few TRBJ2-7 TRBD2 TRBV7-2 TGTGCCAGCAGCCTAGCGGGTCAGACGCACGAGCAGTACTTC CASSLAGQTHEQYF
once TRBJ2-6 TRBD1 TRBV29-1 TGCAGCGTTGTCGGGACAGGGAATCAGGTGTTCGGGGCCAACGTCCTGACTTTC CSVVGTGNQVFGANVLTF
- TRBJ1-4 TRBD1 TRBV30 TGTGCCTGGGAGAGATCCGGGACAGGGTACGAAAAACTGTTTTTT CAWERSGTGYEKLFF
- TRBJ1-4 - TRBV9 TGTGCCAGCAGCGTAGGAGGGAATAATGAAAAACTGTTTTTT CASSVGGNNEKLFF
- TRBJ1-5 - TRBV20-1 TGCAGTGCTAGATGGCAGGAGGATCAGCCCCAGCATTTT CSARWQEDQPQHF
few TRBJ2-7 TRBD1 TRBV14 TGTGCCAGCAGCCCGGACAGGCGGGAGCAGTACTTC CASSPDRREQYF
- TRBJ2-1 - TRBV2 TGTGCCAGCAGTCAGGACAGAGCTTCGTACAATGAGCAGTTCTTC CASSQDRASYNEQFF
once TRBJ1-2 - TRBV20-1 TGCAGTGCCCCCCCGCTTGCCAGTGGAAACTATGGCTACACCTTC CSAPPLASGNYGYTF
- TRBJ2-7 - TRBV29-1 TGCAGCGTGAGGCCGGGTGGTATCTACGAGCAGTACTTC CSVRPGGIYEQYF
- TRBJ1-1 - TRBV28 TGTGCCAGCAAGCCCTGGGGCCGGTTTGGCGCTGAAGCTTTCTTT CASKPWGRFGAEAFF
- TRBJ1-5 TRBD1 TRBV20-1 TGCAGTGCGATTTACAGGGGCCATAATCAGCCCCAGCATTTT CSAIYRGHNQPQHF
- TRBJ1-2 - TRBV28 TGTGCCAGCAGTCAAGAAGGAGGGCCGTGGGGCTACACCTTC CASSQEGGPWGYTF
- TRBJ1-2 - TRBV4-3 TGCGCCAGCAGCCAAGGACGGTTAAGCTATGGCTACACCTTC CASSQGRLSYGYTF